The rows below give T cell receptor beta chains drawn from one sample of a study of tissue T cells after allogeneic stem cell transplantation. Profiling relied on immunoSEQ multiplex PCR, and the TCRdb table lists in-frame clones only, not all of them. The sample yields about 43,000 clones, over 85% seen once. The specimen comprised blood, sampled before transplantation. Receptors originate from a woman aged 35 to 70 who later had graft-versus-host disease after an allogeneic stem cell transplant. CDR3s leave out the opening cysteine and the closing phenylalanine or tryptophan.

V,CDR3
TRBV27,ASSFQRDRDYGYT
TRBV6-5,ASRDSVQGDTQY
TRBV24-1,ATSETGQGGPGELF
TRBV9,ASSVVVGGVNEQF
TRBV6-4,ASSDGGAHKAGNTIY
TRBV3-1/TRBV3-2,ASSQLWGPGASEQY
TRBV19,ASSIGSSGGINYEQY
TRBV7-8,ASSLVGDGGYT
TRBV5-1,ASSLGLAGAADTQY
TRBV11-2,ASSLESSPYEQY
TRBV24-1,ATSDFGDRATGETQY
TRBV3-1/TRBV3-2,ASSQEEGLAGFNEQF
TRBV19,ASSDNPGTGRDTIY
TRBV7-3,ASSTLDRNGYT
TRBV28,ASSSYRRYTGELF
TRBV5-1,ASSLSGYGYT
TRBV3-1/TRBV3-2,ASSRTSGYEQY
TRBV28,ASSSGQGREKLF
TRBV5-4,ASSSPESGVLFEQF
TRBV28,ASSDGWRGEQF
TRBV28,ASSSPRLAGSYEQY
TRBV2,ASSEAGPPSSEQF
TRBV4-3,ASSQDVARGPFGYT
TRBV30,AWSPPLRHEQF
TRBV28,ASTPTGGGGGYT
TRBV7-9,ASSLGQEYNEQF
TRBV18,ASSPRRTGDSSGANVLT
TRBV27,ASSPEWQGGAYEQY
TRBV29-1,SVEPFDREWGETQY
TRBV27,ASSLSWIHEQF
TRBV7-9,ASSLAMRGYT
TRBV28,ASGGATNEKLF
TRBV6-2/TRBV6-3,ASSKRTGITDTQY
TRBV28,ASSLGGLAVYNEQF
TRBV28,ASGSSYEQY
TRBV6-5,ASSPRDGMGYT
TRBV7-9,ASSLRKRNFYEQY
TRBV19,ASSKGQGGKLF
TRBV9,ASSAFGQKHSPLH
TRBV7-7,ASSQGTHNEQF
TRBV28,ASSFRGHEKLF
TRBV2,ASSLVQGADEKLF
TRBV10-1,ASSTEGTSLNNEQF
TRBV2,ASSVLLGGGEQF
TRBV3-1/TRBV3-2,ASSLTGETQY
TRBV7-6,ASSRDRGGTDTQY
TRBV2,ASSLQGTEAF
TRBV3-1/TRBV3-2,ASSSRGETQY
TRBV7-9,ASSSGSSDTQY
TRBV11-2,ASSLLARVDEQY
TRBV5-6,ASSLGTSSGNTIY
TRBV3-1/TRBV3-2,ASSQDRGRRVEGYT
TRBV27,ASSSPLRTKTTLAGARDEQF
TRBV6-5,ASSYSKQTPYGYT
TRBV10-3,AISKNAGDTQY
TRBV2,ASSVSPSRVYEQY
TRBV15,ATSRGEPRRTEAF
TRBV7-3,ASSHNSGTANIQY